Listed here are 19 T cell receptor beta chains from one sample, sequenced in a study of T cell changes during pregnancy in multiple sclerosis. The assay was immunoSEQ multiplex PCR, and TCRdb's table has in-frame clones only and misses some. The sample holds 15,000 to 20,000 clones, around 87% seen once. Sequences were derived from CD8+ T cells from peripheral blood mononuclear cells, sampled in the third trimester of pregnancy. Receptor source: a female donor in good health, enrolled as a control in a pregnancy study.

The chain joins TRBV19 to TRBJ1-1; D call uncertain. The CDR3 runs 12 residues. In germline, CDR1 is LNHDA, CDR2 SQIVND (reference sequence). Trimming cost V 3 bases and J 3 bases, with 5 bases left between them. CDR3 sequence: CASSIRDTEAFF. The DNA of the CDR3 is TGTGCCAGTAGTATCCGGGACACTGAAGCTTTCTTT.

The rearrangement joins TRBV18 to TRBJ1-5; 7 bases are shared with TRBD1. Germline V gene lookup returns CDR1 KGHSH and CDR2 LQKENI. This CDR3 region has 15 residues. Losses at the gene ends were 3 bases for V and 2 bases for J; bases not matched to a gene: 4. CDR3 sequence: CASSPGQGGNQPQHF. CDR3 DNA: TGTGCCAGCTCACCGGGTCAGGGGGGCAATCAGCCCCAGCATTTT.

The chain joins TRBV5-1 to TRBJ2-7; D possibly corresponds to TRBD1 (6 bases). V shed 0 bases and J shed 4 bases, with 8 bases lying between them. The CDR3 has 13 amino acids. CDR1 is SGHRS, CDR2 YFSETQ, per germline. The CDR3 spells CASSLGTVYEQYF. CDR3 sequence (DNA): TGCGCCAGCAGCTTGGGGACAGTTTACGAGCAGTACTTC.

The CDR3 reads CASSAAADSGNEQFF. The CDR3 region has the DNA TGTGCCAGCAGTGCCGCTGCAGACTCGGGCAATGAGCAGTTCTTC. J is TRBJ2-1 and V is TRBV6-4; D unresolved. Germline CDR1 and CDR2: MRHNA and SNTAGT. The germline V and J ends were trimmed by 4 bases and 6 bases, with 16 bases remaining between them. The CDR3 runs to 15 residues.

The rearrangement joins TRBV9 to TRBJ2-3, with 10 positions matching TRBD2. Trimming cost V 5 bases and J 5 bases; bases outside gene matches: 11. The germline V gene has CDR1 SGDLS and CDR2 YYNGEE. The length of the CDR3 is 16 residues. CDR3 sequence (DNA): TGTGCCAGCAGTGGGGGGCTAGCGGGAGCCAGAGATACGCAGTATTTT. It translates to CASSGGLAGARDTQYF.

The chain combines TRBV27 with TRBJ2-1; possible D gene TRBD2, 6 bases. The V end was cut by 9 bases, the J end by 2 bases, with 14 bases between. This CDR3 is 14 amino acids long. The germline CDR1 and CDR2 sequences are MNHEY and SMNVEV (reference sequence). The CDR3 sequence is CASAAGSTYNEQFF. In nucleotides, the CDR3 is TGTGCCAGTGCCGCGGGGTCTACCTACAATGAGCAGTTCTTC.

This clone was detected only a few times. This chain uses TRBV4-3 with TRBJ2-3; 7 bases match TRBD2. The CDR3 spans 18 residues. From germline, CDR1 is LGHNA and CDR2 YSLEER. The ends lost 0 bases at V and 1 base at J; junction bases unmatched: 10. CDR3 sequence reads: CASSQEMVGTTGTDTQYF. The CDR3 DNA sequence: TGCGCCAGCAGCCAAGAGATGGTAGGGACTACCGGCACAGATACGCAGTATTTT.

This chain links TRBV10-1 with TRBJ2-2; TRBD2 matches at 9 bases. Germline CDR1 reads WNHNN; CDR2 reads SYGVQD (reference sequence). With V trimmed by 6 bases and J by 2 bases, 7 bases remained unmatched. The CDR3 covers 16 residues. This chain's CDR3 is CASSVAGVANTGELFF. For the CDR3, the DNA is TGCGCCAGCAGCGTAGCGGGAGTAGCAAACACCGGGGAGCTGTTTTTT.

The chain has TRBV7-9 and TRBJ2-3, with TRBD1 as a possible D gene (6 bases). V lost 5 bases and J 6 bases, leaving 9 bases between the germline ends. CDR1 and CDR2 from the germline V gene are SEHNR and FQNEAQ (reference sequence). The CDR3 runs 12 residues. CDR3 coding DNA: TGTGCCAGCAGCCACAGGGACGATACGCAGTATTTT. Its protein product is CASSHRDDTQYF.

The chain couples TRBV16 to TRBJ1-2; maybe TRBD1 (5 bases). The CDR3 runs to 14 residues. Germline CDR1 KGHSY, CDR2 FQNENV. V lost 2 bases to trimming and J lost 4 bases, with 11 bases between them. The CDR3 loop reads CASSQRGDRYGYTF. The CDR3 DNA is TGTGCCAGCAGCCAAAGGGGCGACCGCTATGGCTACACCTTC.

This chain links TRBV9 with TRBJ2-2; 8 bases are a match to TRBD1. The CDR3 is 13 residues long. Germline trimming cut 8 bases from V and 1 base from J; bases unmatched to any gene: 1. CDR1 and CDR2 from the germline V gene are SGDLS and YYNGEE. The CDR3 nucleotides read TGTGCCAGTGGACAGGGGAACACCGGGGAGCTGTTTTTT. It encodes CASGQGNTGELFF.

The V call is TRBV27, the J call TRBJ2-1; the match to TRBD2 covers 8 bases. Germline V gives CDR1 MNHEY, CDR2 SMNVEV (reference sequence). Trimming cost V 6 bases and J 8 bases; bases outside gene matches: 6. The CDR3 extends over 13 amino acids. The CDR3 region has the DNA TGTGCCAGCAGACCCGCTAGCGGGTATGAGCAGTTCTTC. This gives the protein CASRPASGYEQFF.

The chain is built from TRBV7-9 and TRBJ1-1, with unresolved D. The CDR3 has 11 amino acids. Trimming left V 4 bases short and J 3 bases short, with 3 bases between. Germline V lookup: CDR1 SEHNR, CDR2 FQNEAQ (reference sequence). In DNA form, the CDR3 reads TGTGCCAGCAGCTCCGACACTGAAGCTTTCTTT. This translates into CASSSDTEAFF.

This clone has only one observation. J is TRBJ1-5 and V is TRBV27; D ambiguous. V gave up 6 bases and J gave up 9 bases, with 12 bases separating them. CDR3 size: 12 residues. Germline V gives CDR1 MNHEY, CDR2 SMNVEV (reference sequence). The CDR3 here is CASRQSGRPQHF. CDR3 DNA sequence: TGTGCCAGCAGACAGTCCGGGAGGCCCCAGCATTTT.

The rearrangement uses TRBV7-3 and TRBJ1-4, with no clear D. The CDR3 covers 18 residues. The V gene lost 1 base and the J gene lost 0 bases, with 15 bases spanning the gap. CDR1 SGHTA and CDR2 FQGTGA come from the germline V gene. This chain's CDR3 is CASSLIGVDFATNEKLFF. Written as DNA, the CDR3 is TGTGCCAGCAGCTTAATCGGGGTGGACTTTGCAACTAATGAAAAACTGTTTTTT.

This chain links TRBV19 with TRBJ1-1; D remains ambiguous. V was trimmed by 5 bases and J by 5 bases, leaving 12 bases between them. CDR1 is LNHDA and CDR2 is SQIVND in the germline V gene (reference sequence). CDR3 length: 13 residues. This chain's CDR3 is CASSFLGRTEAFF. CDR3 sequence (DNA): TGTGCCAGTAGTTTCCTGGGGAGGACTGAAGCTTTCTTT.

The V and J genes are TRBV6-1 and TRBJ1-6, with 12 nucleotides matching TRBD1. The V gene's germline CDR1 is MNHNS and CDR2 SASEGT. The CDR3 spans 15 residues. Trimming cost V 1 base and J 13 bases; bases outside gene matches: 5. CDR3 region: CASSEVGTGGSPLHF. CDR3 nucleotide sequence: TGTGCCAGCAGTGAAGTCGGGACAGGGGGCTCCCCCCTCCACTTT.

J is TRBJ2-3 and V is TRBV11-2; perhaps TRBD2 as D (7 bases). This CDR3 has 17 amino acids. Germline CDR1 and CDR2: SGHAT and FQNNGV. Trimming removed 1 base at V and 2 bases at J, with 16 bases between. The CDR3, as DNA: TGTGCCAGCAGCTTAGGAGAACGGGGGGCCTTCACAGATACGCAGTATTTT. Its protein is CASSLGERGAFTDTQYF.

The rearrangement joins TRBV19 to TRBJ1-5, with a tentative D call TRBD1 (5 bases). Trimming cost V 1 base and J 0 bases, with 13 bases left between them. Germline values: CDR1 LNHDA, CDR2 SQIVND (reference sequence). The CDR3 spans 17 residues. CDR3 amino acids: CASSIVGGTYSNQPQHF. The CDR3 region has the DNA TGTGCCAGTAGTATAGTGGGAGGGACCTATAGCAATCAGCCCCAGCATTTT.